Each of the 7 T cell receptor beta chains below was sequenced from the same sample in a study of blood T cell repertoires in COVID-19. Sequencing was performed with immunoSEQ multiplex PCR; in TCRdb, only in-frame clones are kept and a portion is missing. There are 250,000 to 350,000 clones in the sample; just under 90% occur only once, and less than 3.5% lies in the top ten. Sequencing was carried out using PBMCs or T cells enriched from blood (not recorded which). Receptor source: a woman in her forties or fifties who had been exposed to COVID-19.

The chain joins TRBV6-5 to TRBJ1-1; perhaps TRBD1 as D (6 bases). V was trimmed by 10 bases and J by 1 base, leaving 16 bases between them. The CDR3 is 14 residues long. In germline, CDR1 is MNHEY, CDR2 SVGAGI. This CDR3 is CATRGAPTNTEAFF. CDR3 nucleotide sequence: TGTGCCACCCGGGGGGCACCGACGAACACTGAAGCTTTCTTT.

The V call is TRBV5-5, the J call TRBJ1-1; 9 positions match TRBD1. Per the germline V gene, CDR1 is SGHKS and CDR2 is YYEKEE (reference sequence). With V trimmed by 5 bases and J by 5 bases, 10 bases remained unmatched. The CDR3 consists of 15 residues. CDR3 region: CASRGDREVRTEAFF. The CDR3 nucleotides read TGTGCCAGCAGGGGGGACAGGGAGGTTCGGACTGAAGCTTTCTTT.

This chain joins TRBV28 and TRBJ1-5; D possibly corresponds to TRBD1 (5 bases). Germline CDR1 MDHEN, CDR2 SYDVKM. Trimming cost V 5 bases and J 7 bases, with 15 bases left between them. CDR3 length: 14 amino acids. CDR3 nucleotide sequence: TGTGCCAGCAGTCCACCGGGGGTTAGGCAGCCCCAGCATTTT. This encodes CASSPPGVRQPQHF.

As concerns this clone: The same CDR3 can be traced to other DNA sequences in this sample. V is TRBV30 and J is TRBJ1-5; the match to TRBD1 covers 8 bases. Germline V gene data show CDR1 as GTSNPN and CDR2 as SVGIG (reference sequence). Trimming at V came to 1 base and at J to 7 bases, leaving 3 bases not matched to a gene. The CDR3 totals 13 residues. The CDR3, as DNA: TGTGCCTGGAGTGCAGGGGGCGGCCAGCCCCAGCATTTT. Protein: CAWSAGGGQPQHF. Looking up the rest from reference TRBV30 and TRBJ1-5 gives the full variable domain: SQTIHQWPATLVQPVGSPLSLECTVEGTSNPNLYWYRQAAGRGLQLLFYSVGIGQISSEVPQNLSASRPQDRQFILSSKKLLLSDSGFYLCAWSAGGGQPQHFGDGTRLSIL.

V gene TRBV30 combines with J gene TRBJ1-5; possible D gene TRBD1, 6 bases. With 5 bases removed from V and 1 base from J, the gap between germline ends came to 9 bases. CDR3 length: 13 residues. The germline CDR1 and CDR2 sequences are GTSNPN and SVGIG (reference sequence). The chain's CDR3 is CAWSTGSNQPQHF. CDR3 DNA: TGTGCCTGGTCTACAGGGAGCAATCAGCCCCAGCATTTT.

This chain links TRBV19 with TRBJ1-1, with 7 bases that match TRBD1. The CDR3 totals 14 residues. Germline trimming cut 6 bases from V and 0 bases from J; bases unmatched to any gene: 4. Germline V gene lookup returns CDR1 LNHDA and CDR2 SQIVND (reference sequence). The CDR3 sequence is CASSLTGLNTEAFF. Here the CDR3 DNA reads TGTGCCAGTAGCTTGACAGGGTTGAACACTGAAGCTTTCTTT.

The rearrangement links TRBV19 to TRBJ1-5; 8 bases align to TRBD1. The CDR3 consists of 17 residues. V shed 5 bases, J shed 1 base, and the junction held 10 bases outside the gene matches. From germline, CDR1 is LNHDA and CDR2 SQIVND (reference sequence). For the CDR3, the DNA is TGTGCCAGTAGTCCCGGACAGGGAGGGTTGAGCAATCAGCCCCAGCATTTT. This gives the protein CASSPGQGGLSNQPQHF.